Sequencing of this TCR beta chain was carried out in a study of technical replicates of blood from several donors. Only in-frame clones appear in the TCRdb table, and some are missing; sequencing was by immunoSEQ multiplex PCR. The table includes tens of thousands of clones, 85% to 95% detected once. This clonotype originated in a human donor in good health. The sample was T cells isolated from PBMCs.

CDR3 nucleotide sequence: TGCGCCAGCAGTGACACCTCCGGGGTACCCACGGAGACCCAGTACTTC. Protein product: CASSDTSGVPTETQYF. This chain joins TRBV10-1 and TRBJ2-5; tentative D call: TRBD2 (5 bases). Looked up from germline, CDR1 is WNHNN and CDR2 is SYGVQD (reference sequence). The CDR3 extends over 16 amino acids. The ends were cut back, 3 bases at V and 5 bases at J, with 19 bases in the middle.